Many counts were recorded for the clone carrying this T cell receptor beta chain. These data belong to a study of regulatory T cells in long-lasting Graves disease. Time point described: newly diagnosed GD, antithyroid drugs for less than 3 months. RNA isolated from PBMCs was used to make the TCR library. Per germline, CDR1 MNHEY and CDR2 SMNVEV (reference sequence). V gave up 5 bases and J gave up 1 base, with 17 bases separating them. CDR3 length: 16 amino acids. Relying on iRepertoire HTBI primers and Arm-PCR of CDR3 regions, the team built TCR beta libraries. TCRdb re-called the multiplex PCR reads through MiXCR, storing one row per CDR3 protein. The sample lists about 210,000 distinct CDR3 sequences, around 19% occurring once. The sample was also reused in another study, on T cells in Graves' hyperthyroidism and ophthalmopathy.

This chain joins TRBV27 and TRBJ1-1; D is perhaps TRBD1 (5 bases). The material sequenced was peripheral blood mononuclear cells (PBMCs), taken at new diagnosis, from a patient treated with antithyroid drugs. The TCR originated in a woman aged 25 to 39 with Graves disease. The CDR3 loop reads CASSLREGRKNTEAFF. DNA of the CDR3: TGTGCCAGCAGTCTAAGGGAGGGACGAAAGAACACTGAAGCTTTCTTT.